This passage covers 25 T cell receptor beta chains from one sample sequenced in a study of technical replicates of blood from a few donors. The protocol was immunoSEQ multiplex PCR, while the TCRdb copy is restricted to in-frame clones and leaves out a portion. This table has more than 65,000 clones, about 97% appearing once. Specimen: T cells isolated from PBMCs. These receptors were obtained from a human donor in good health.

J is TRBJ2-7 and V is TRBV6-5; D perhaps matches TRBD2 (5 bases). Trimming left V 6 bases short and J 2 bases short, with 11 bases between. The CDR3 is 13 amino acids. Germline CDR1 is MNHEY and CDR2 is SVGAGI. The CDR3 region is CASRQAGTYEQYF. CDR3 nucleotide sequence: TGTGCCAGCAGACAAGCCGGGACCTACGAGCAGTACTTC.

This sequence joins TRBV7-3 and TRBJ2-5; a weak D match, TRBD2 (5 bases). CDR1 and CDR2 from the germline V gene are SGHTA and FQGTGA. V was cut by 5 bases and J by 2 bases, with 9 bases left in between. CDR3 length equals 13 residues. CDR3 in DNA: TGTGCCAGCAGCCCCGGGAATCAAGAGACCCAGTACTTC. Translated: CASSPGNQETQYF.

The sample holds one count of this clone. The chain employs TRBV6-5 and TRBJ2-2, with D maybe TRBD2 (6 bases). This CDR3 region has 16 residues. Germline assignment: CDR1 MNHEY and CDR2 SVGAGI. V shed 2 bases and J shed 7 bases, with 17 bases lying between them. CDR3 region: CASSYALSGVGGELFF. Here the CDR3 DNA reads TGTGCCAGCAGTTACGCCCTATCGGGGGTAGGCGGGGAGCTGTTTTTT.

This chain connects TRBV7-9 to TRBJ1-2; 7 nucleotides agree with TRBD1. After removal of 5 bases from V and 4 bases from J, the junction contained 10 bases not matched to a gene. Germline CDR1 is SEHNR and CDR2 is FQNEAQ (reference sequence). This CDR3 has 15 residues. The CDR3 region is CASSDILTGTYGYTF. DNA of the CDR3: TGTGCCAGCAGCGACATACTGACAGGGACCTATGGCTACACCTTC.

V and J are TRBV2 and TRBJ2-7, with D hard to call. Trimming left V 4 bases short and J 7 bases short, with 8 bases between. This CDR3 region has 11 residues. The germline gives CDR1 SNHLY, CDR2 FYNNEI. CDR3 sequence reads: CASSGAREQYF. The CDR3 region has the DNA TGTGCCAGCAGTGGTGCCAGGGAGCAGTACTTC.

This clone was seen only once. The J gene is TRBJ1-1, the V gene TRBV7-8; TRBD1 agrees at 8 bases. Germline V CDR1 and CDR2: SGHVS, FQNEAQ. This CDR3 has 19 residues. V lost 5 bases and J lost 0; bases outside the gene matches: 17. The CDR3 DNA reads TGTGCCAGCAGCCCAGGTTCAGTGCAGGGGGCGTACATGAACACTGAAGCTTTCTTT. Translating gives CASSPGSVQGAYMNTEAFF.

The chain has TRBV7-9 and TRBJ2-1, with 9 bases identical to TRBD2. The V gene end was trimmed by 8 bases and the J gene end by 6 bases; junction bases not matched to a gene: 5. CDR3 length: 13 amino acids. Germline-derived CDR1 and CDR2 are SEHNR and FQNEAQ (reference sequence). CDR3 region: CASGSGRGNEQFF. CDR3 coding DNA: TGTGCCAGCGGTAGCGGGAGAGGCAATGAGCAGTTCTTC. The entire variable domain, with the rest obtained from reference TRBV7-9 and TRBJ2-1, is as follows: DTGVSQNPRHKITKRGQNVTFRCDPISEHNRLYWYRQTLGQGPEFLTYFQNEAQLEKSRLLSDRFSAERPKGSFSTLEIQRTEQGDSAMYLCASGSGRGNEQFFGPGTRLTVL.

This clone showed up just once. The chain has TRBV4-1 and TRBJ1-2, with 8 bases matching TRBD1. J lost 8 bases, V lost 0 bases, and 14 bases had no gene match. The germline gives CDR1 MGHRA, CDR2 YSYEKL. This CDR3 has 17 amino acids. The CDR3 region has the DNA TGCGCCAGCAGCCAAGACCGGACAGGGCGTCGCGGTATGGGCTACACCTTC. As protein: CASSQDRTGRRGMGYTF.

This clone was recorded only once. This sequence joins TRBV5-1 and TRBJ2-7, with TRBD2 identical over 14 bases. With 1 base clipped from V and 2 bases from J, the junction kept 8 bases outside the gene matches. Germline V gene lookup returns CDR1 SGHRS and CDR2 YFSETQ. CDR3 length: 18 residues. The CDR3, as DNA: TGCGCCAGCAGCTTGCGGGGACTAGCGGGAGATCGAGCCTACGAGCAGTACTTC. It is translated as CASSLRGLAGDRAYEQYF.

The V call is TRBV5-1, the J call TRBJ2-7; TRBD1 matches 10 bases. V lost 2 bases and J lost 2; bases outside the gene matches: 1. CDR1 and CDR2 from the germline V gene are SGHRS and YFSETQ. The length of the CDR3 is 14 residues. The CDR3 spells CASSFGTGAYEQYF. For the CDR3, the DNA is TGCGCCAGCAGCTTCGGGACAGGGGCCTACGAGCAGTACTTC.

In DNA, the CDR3 is TGCAGCGTTGAAGGCGGGATAGGGGAGACCCAGTACTTC. Its translation is CSVEGGIGETQYF. This chain uses TRBV29-1 with TRBJ2-5, with a weak D call TRBD2 (6 bases). CDR1 is SQVTM, CDR2 ANQGSEA, per germline. The CDR3 spans 13 residues. V lost 1 base, J lost 5 bases, and 11 bases lay in between.

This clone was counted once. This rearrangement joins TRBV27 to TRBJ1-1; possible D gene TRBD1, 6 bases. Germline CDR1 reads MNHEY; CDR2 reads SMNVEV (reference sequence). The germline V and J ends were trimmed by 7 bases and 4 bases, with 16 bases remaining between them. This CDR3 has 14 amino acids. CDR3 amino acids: CASTSLGAITEAFF. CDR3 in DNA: TGTGCCAGCACCTCCCTGGGGGCGATCACTGAAGCTTTCTTT.

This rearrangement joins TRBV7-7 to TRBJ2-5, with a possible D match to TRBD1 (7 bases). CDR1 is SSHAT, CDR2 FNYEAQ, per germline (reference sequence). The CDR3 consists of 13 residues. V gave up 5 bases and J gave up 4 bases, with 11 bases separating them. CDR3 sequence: CASSPEGAETQYF. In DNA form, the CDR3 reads TGTGCCAGCAGCCCGGAGGGGGCAGAGACCCAGTACTTC.

CDR3 loop: CASTLGGALNYGYTF. The CDR3 DNA sequence: TGTGCCAGCACCCTCGGGGGGGCCCTTAACTATGGCTACACCTTC. The gene calls are TRBV6-6 and TRBJ1-2, with D possibly matching TRBD1 (6 bases). Germline assignment: CDR1 MNHNY and CDR2 SVGAGI (reference sequence). The CDR3 runs to 15 residues. Trimming pared 7 bases from V and 1 base from J, leaving 16 bases between.

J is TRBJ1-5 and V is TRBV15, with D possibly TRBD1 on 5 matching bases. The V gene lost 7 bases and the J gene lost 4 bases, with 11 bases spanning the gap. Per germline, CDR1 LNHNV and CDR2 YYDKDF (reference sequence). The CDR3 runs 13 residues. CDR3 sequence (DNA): TGTGCCACCAACCGACAGTCGAATCAGCCCCAGCATTTT. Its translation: CATNRQSNQPQHF.

The CDR3 loop reads CAASQGVSTGELFF. CDR3 DNA: TGTGCCGCCTCCCAGGGGGTGAGCACCGGGGAGCTGTTTTTT. The chain employs TRBV9 and TRBJ2-2; TRBD1 aligns across 7 bases. V shed 10 bases and J 4 bases; nucleotides not matched to a gene: 10. The CDR3 is 14 residues long. In germline, CDR1 is SGDLS, CDR2 YYNGEE.

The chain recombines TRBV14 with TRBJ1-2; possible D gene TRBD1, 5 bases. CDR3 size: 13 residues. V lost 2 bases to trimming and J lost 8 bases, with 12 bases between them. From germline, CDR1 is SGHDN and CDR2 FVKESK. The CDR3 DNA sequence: TGTGCCAGCAGCCAACGGGTCTCAGGGGGCTACACCTTC. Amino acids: CASSQRVSGGYTF.

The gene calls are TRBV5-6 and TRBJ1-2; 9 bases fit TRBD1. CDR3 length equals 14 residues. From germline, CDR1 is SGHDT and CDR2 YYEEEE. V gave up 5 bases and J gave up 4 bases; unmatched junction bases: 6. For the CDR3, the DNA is TGTGCCAGCAGACCGGGACAGGGTGCCTATGGCTACACCTTC. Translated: CASRPGQGAYGYTF.

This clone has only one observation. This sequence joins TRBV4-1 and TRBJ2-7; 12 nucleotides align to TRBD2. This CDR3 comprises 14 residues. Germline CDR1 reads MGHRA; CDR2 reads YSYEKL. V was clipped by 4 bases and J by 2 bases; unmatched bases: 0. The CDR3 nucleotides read TGCGCCAGCAGCCGACTAGCGGGGGCCTACGAGCAGTACTTC. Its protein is CASSRLAGAYEQYF.

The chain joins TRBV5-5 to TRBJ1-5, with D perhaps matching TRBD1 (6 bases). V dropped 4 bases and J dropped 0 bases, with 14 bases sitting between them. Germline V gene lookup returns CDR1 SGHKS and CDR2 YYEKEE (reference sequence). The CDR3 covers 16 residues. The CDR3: CASSVMTGDSNQPQHF. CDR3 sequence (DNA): TGTGCCAGCAGCGTGATGACAGGAGATAGCAATCAGCCCCAGCATTTT. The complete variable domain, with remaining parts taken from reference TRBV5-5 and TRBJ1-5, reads DAGVTQSPTHLIKTRGQQVTLRCSPISGHKSVSWYQQVLGQGPQFIFQYYEKEERGRGNFPDRFSARQFPNYSSELNVNALLLGDSALYLCASSVMTGDSNQPQHFGDGTRLSIL.

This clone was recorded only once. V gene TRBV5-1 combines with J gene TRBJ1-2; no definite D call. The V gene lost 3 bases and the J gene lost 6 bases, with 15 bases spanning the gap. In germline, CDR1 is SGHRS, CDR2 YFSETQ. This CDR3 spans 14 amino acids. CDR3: CASSSTQEFDGYTF. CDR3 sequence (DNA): TGCGCCAGCAGCTCTACTCAGGAATTTGATGGCTACACCTTC.

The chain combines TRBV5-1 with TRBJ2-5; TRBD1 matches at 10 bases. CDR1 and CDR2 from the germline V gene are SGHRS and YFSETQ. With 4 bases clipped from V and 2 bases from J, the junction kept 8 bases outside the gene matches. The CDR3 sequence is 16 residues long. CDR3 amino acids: CASSRTPGQGQETQYF. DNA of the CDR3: TGCGCCAGCAGCAGAACCCCGGGACAGGGGCAAGAGACCCAGTACTTC.

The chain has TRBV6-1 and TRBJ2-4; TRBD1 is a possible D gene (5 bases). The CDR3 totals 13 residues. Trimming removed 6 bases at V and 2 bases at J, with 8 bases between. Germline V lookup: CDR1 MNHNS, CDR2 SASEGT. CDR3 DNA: TGTGCCAGCAGACCAGGGCCCAAAAACATTCAGTACTTC. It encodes CASRPGPKNIQYF.

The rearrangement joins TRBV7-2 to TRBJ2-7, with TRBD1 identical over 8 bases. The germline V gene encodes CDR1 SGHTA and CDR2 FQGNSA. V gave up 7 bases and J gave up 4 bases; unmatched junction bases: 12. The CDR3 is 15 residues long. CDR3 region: CASTKRGQGSYEQYF. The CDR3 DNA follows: TGTGCCAGCACCAAGAGAGGACAGGGAAGTTACGAGCAGTACTTC.

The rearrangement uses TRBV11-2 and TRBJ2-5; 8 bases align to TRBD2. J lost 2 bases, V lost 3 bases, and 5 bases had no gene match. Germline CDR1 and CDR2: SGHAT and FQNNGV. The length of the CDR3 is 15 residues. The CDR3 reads CASSFFTGGQETQYF. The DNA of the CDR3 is TGTGCCAGCAGCTTTTTCACGGGGGGGCAAGAGACCCAGTACTTC.